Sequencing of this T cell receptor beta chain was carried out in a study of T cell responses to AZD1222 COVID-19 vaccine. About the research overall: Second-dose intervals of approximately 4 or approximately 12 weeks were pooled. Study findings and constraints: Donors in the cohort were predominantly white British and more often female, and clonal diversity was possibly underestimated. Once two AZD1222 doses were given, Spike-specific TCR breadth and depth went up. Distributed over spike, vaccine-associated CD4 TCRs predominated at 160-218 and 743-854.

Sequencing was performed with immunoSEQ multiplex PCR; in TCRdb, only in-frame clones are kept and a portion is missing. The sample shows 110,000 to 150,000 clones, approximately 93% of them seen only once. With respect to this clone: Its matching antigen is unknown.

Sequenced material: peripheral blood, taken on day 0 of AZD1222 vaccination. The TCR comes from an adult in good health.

The CDR3 coding sequence is TGTGCCAGTAGTATGGGACTAGCGGGAGGGGCGAATGAGCAGTTCTTC. The encoded protein is CASSMGLAGGANEQFF. V usage is TRBV19 and J usage is TRBJ2-1; 16 bases are shared with TRBD2. J lost 7 bases, V lost 3 bases, and 3 bases had no gene match. Germline V lookup: CDR1 LNHDA, CDR2 SQIVND (reference sequence). This CDR3 comprises 16 residues.